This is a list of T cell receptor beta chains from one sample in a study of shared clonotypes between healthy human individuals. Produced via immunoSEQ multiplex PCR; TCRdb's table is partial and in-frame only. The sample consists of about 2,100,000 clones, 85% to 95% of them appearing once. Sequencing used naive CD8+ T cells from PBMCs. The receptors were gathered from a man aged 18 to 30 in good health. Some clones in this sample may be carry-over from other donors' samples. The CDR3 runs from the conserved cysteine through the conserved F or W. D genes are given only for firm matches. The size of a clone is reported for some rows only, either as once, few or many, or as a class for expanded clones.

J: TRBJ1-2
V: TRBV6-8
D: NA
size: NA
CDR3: CASPDPTGSGGYTF
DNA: TGTGCCAGCCCGGACCCCACAGGGTCGGGGGGCTACACCTTC

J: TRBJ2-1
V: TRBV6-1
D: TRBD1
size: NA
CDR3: CASSGSRTGGFNEQFF
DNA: TGTGCCAGCAGTGGTAGTCGTACAGGGGGCTTTAATGAGCAGTTCTTC

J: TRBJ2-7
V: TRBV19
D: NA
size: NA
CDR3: CASSISPGDAEQYF
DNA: TGTGCCAGTAGTATTTCTCCGGGTGACGCCGAGCAGTACTTC

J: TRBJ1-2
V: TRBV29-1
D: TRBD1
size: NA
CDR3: CSASEGQGFYGYTF
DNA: TGCAGCGCCTCAGAGGGACAGGGGTTCTATGGCTACACCTTC

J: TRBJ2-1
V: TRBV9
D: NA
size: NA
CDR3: CASSPPSNEQFF
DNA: TGTGCCAGCAGCCCCCCGTCAAATGAGCAGTTCTTC

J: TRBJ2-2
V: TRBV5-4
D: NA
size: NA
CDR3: CASSLDWTLTGELFF
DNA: TGTGCCAGCAGCTTAGATTGGACTTTAACCGGGGAGCTGTTTTTT

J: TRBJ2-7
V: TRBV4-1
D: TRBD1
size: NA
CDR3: CASSLAGTGGYEQYF
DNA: TGCGCCAGCAGCCTAGCCGGGACAGGGGGTTACGAGCAGTACTTC

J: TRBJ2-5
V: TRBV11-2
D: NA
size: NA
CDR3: CASSLRREKETQYF
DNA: TGTGCCAGCAGCTTACGACGAGAAAAAGAGACCCAGTACTTC

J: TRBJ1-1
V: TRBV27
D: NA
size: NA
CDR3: CASSQRMNTEAFF
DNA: TGTGCCAGCAGCCAGAGAATGAACACTGAAGCTTTCTTT

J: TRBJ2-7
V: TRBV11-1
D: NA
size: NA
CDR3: CASSPFFGGSYEQYF
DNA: TGTGCCAGCAGCCCTTTCTTCGGGGGATCCTACGAGCAGTACTTC

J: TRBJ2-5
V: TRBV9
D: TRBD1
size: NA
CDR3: CASSTRQGAEETQYF
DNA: TGTGCCAGCAGCACACGACAGGGGGCGGAGGAGACCCAGTACTTC

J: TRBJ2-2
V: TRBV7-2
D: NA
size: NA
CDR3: CASSLGPGGPNTGELFF
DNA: TGTGCCAGCAGCTTAGGGCCGGGCGGGCCCAACACCGGGGAGCTGTTTTTT

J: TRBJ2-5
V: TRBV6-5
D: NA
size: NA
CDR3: CASSFGGGTQYF
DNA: TGTGCCAGCAGCTTCGGGGGCGGGACCCAGTACTTC

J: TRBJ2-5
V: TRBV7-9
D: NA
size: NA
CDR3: CASSPPRGRETQYF
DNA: TGTGCCAGCAGCCCCCCCAGGGGGAGGGAGACCCAGTACTTC

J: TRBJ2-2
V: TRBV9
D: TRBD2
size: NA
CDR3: CASSPTSGRAWGTGELFF
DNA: TGTGCCAGCAGCCCTACTAGCGGGAGGGCCTGGGGCACCGGGGAGCTGTTTTTT

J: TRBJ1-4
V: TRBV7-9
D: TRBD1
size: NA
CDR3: CASSVTGEKLFF
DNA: TGTGCCAGCAGCGTGACAGGGGAAAAACTGTTTTTT

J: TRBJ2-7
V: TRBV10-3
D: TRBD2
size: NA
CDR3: CAISEAASGTYEQYF
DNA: TGTGCCATCAGTGAGGCGGCTAGCGGGACCTACGAGCAGTACTTC

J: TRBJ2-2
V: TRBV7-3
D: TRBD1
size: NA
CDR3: CASSSQRRDRNTGELFF
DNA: TGTGCCAGCAGCTCCCAACGACGGGACAGGAACACCGGGGAGCTGTTTTTT

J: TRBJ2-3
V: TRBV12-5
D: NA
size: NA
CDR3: CASGLLLGGTTDTQYF
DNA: TGTGCTAGTGGTTTGCTCCTCGGGGGTACCACAGATACGCAGTATTTT

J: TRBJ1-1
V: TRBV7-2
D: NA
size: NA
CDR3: CASSDPGLMNTEAFF
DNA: TGTGCCAGCAGTGACCCTGGACTGATGAACACTGAAGCTTTCTTT

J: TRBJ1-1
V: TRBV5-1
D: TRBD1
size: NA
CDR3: CASSLVTGVTEAFF
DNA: TGCGCCAGCAGCTTGGTGACAGGGGTCACTGAAGCTTTCTTT

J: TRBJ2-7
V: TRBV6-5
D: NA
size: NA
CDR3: CASSYSAGTFEQYF
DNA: TGTGCCAGCAGTTACTCGGCAGGGACCTTCGAGCAGTACTTC

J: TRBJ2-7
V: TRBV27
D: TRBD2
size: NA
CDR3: CASMAGGSYEQYF
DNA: TGTGCCAGCATGGCGGGGGGCTCCTACGAGCAGTACTTC

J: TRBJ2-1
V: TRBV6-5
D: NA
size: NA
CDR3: CASSYLEGRNEQFF
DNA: TGTGCCAGCAGTTATCTGGAGGGAAGGAATGAGCAGTTCTTC

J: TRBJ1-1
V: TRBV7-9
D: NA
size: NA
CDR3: CASSYSGMGDTEAFF
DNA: TGTGCCAGCAGTTATAGCGGCATGGGGGATACTGAAGCTTTCTTT

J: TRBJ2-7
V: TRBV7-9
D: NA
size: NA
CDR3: CASSLFGTYEQYF
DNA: TGTGCCAGCAGCTTATTCGGAACCTACGAGCAGTACTTC

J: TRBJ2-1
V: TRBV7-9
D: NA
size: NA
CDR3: CASSSGRLGYNEQFF
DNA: TGTGCCAGCAGCTCTGGGAGGTTGGGCTACAATGAGCAGTTCTTC

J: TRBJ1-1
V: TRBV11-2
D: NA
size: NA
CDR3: CASSLFGALGDDMNTEAFF
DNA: TGTGCCAGCAGCCTCTTTGGCGCCTTGGGGGATGATATGAACACTGAAGCTTTCTTT

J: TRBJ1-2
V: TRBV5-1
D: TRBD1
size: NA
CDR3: CASSGDRGGLRGYTF
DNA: TGCGCCAGCAGCGGGGACAGGGGAGGATTAAGGGGCTACACCTTC

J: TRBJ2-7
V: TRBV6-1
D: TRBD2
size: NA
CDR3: CASSEGLAGYEQYF
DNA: TGTGCCAGCAGTGAGGGACTAGCGGGCTACGAGCAGTACTTC

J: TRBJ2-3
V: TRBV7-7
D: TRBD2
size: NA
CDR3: CASSLFGRATDTQYF
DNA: TGTGCCAGCAGCTTATTCGGGAGGGCCACAGATACGCAGTATTTT

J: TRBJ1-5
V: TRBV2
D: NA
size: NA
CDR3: CASSSGGHSNQPQHF
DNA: TGTGCCAGTTCCAGCGGGGGCCATAGCAATCAGCCCCAGCATTTT

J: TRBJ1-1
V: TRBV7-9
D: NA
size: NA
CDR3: CASSLSQNTEAFF
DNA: TGTGCCAGCAGCTTAAGTCAGAACACTGAAGCTTTCTTT

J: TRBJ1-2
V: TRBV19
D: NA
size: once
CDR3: CASSLRHTERYGYTF
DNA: TGTGCCAGTAGCCTCCGGCATACAGAACGCTATGGCTACACCTTC

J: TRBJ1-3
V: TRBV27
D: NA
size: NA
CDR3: CASSGSGTERNTIYF
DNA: TGTGCCAGCAGTGGTTCCGGGACGGAAAGAAACACCATATATTTT

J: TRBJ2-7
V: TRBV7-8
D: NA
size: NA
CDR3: CASSLAFTRSDPSDEQYF
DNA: TGTGCCAGCAGCTTAGCGTTTACTAGGAGCGATCCTTCTGACGAGCAGTACTTC

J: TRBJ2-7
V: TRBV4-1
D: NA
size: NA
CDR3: CASSHVTRRGLSGEQYF
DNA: TGCGCCAGCAGCCACGTCACTAGGAGGGGCCTTTCGGGCGAGCAGTACTTC

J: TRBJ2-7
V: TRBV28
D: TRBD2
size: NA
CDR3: CASRRTSGGYEQYF
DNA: TGTGCCAGCAGGCGGACTAGCGGAGGGTACGAGCAGTACTTC

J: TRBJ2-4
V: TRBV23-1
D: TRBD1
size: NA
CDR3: CASKTGDIGKNIQYF
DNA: TGCGCCAGCAAGACAGGGGATATAGGCAAAAACATTCAGTACTTC

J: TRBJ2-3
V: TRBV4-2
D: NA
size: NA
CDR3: CASSQLLSRDTDTQYF
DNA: TGTGCCAGCAGCCAGCTTCTCTCCCGGGATACAGATACGCAGTATTTT

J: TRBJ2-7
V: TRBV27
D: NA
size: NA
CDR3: CASSFGRNVYEQYF
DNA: TGTGCCAGCAGTTTTGGGCGGAACGTCTACGAGCAGTACTTC

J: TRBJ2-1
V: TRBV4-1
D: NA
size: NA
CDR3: CASSQAGDEQFF
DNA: TGCGCCAGCAGCCAAGCAGGGGATGAGCAGTTCTTC

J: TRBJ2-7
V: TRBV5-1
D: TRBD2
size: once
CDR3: CASSLDLAGSDEQYF
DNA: TGCGCCAGCAGCTTGGATCTAGCGGGATCCGACGAGCAGTACTTC

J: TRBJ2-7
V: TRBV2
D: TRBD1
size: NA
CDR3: CASSDLDRALGHEQYF
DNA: TGTGCCAGCAGTGACCTGGACAGGGCTTTGGGCCACGAGCAGTACTTC

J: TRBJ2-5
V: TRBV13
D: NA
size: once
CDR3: CASSLRTEQETQYF
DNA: TGTGCCAGCAGCCTCAGGACAGAGCAAGAGACCCAGTACTTC

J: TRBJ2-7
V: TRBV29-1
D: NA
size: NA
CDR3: CSVAIEGAYEQYF
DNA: TGCAGCGTTGCGATCGAAGGGGCCTACGAGCAGTACTTC

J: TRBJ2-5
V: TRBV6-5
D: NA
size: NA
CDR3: CASSFRTATQETQYF
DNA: TGTGCCAGCAGTTTTAGGACAGCGACCCAAGAGACCCAGTACTTC

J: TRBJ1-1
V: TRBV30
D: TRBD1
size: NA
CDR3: CAWGGPQGAIMNTEAFF
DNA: TGTGCCTGGGGAGGGCCACAGGGGGCGATCATGAACACTGAAGCTTTCTTT

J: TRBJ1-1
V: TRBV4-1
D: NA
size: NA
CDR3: CASSQPSGGNTEAFF
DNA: TGCGCCAGCAGCCAGCCCTCCGGGGGGAACACTGAAGCTTTCTTT

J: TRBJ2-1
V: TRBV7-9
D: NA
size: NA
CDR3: CASTPTPLPYNEQFF
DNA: TGTGCCAGCACCCCGACCCCTCTACCCTACAATGAGCAGTTCTTC

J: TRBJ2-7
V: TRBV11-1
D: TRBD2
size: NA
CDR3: CASSSGLAGGYEQYF
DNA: TGTGCCAGCAGCTCGGGACTAGCGGGAGGATACGAGCAGTACTTC

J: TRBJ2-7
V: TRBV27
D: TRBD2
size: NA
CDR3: CASSPLTSDEQYF
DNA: TGTGCCAGCAGCCCTCTGACTAGCGACGAGCAGTACTTC

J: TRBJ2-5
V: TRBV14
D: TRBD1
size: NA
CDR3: CASSHPGQGQETQYF
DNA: TGTGCCAGCAGCCACCCGGGACAGGGGCAAGAGACCCAGTACTTC

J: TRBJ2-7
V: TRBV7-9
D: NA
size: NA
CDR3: CASSPGKGVGSGYEQYF
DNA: TGTGCCAGCAGCCCCGGGAAGGGGGTCGGGAGTGGGTACGAGCAGTACTTC

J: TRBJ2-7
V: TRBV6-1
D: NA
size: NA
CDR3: CASSEDLQANSYEQYF
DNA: TGTGCCAGCAGTGAAGATTTACAGGCTAACTCCTACGAGCAGTACTTC

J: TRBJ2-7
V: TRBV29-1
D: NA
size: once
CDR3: CSAVFGSSYEQYF
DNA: TGCAGCGCCGTGTTCGGAAGCTCCTACGAGCAGTACTTC

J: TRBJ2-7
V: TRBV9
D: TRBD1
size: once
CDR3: CASSGSGTGEYEQYF
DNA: TGTGCCAGCAGCGGATCCGGGACAGGGGAATACGAGCAGTACTTC

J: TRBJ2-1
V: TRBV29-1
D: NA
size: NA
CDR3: CSVCLANYNEQFF
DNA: TGCAGCGTTTGCCTAGCGAACTACAATGAGCAGTTCTTC